The 13 T cell receptor beta chains below were found in one sample sequenced in a study of PD-1 blockade in classical Hodgkin lymphoma. All patients relapsed after autologous stem cell transplantation, and brentuximab vedotin exposure varied. Generated by immunoSEQ multiplex PCR, the TCRdb table keeps only in-frame clones and is missing some. Of 35,000 to 45,000 clones listed, about nine tenths are singletons. The sequencing here drew on peripheral blood mononuclear cells (PBMCs), taken at baseline. These receptors were collected from a human donor with classical Hodgkin lymphoma.

V and J are TRBV9 and TRBJ1-2; perhaps TRBD1 as D (6 bases). Trimming removed 3 bases from V and 8 bases from J, with 11 bases in between. This CDR3 contains 12 residues. CDR1 and CDR2 (germline): SGDLS, YYNGEE. In nucleotides, the CDR3 is TGTGCCAGCAGCGCCCAGGGGCGGGGCTACACCTTC. Amino acid sequence: CASSAQGRGYTF.

The chain carries TRBV5-8 and TRBJ2-7, with a weak D call TRBD2 (5 bases). The V and J ends lost 4 bases and 3 bases respectively, with 17 bases between them. Germline CDR1 SGHTS, CDR2 YDEGEE. The CDR3 length is 15 residues. The CDR3 region has the DNA TGTGCCAGCAGCCCCAGCGGAAGGAATTTCTACGAGCAGTACTTC. Protein product: CASSPSGRNFYEQYF.

This chain connects TRBV18 to TRBJ1-5; D gene uncertain. V lost 2 bases and J 2 bases, leaving 4 bases between the germline ends. Germline V gene data show CDR1 as KGHSH and CDR2 as LQKENI. The CDR3 covers 13 residues. The CDR3 DNA reads TGTGCCAGCTCACCAGAGGGCAATCAGCCCCAGCATTTT. Protein sequence: CASSPEGNQPQHF. Filled out from reference TRBV18 and TRBJ1-5, the complete variable domain reads NAGVMQNPRHLVRRRGQEARLRCSPMKGHSHVYWYRQLPEEGLKFMVYLQKENIIDESGMPKERFSAEFPKEGPSILRIQQVVRGDSAAYFCASSPEGNQPQHFGDGTRLSIL.

The chain recombines TRBV11-2 with TRBJ2-2, with 10 bases fitting TRBD2. This CDR3 has 16 amino acids. Trimming took 8 bases from V and 7 from J; bases not matched to a gene: 13. Germline loops: CDR1 SGHAT, CDR2 FQNNGV. The CDR3 sequence is CASPSEGLATVGELFF. CDR3 bases: TGTGCCAGCCCCTCCGAGGGACTAGCGACAGTCGGGGAGCTGTTTTTT.

The chain links TRBV11-2 to TRBJ1-2; the D is unclear. V shed 3 bases and J shed 5 bases, with 19 bases lying between them. This CDR3 has 16 amino acids. The germline CDR1 and CDR2 sequences are SGHAT and FQNNGV. CDR3 sequence: CASSLALSGVEYGYTF. CDR3 nucleotides: TGTGCCAGCAGCTTGGCCCTGAGCGGGGTTGAATATGGCTACACCTTC.

The chain carries TRBV7-3 and TRBJ2-5, with a possible D match to TRBD1 (6 bases). Trimming removed 0 bases from V and 5 bases from J, with 13 bases in between. This CDR3 has 15 residues. Germline CDR1 SGHTA, CDR2 FQGTGA. In nucleotides, the CDR3 is TGTGCCAGCAGCTTAACGGACAGAGGCGGGGAGACCCAGTACTTC. This codes for CASSLTDRGGETQYF. The variable domain in full, completed from reference TRBV7-3 and TRBJ2-5, reads GAGVSQTPSNKVTEKGKYVELRCDPISGHTALYWYRQSLGQGPEFLIYFQGTGAADDSGLPNDRFFAVRPEGSVSTLKIQRTERGDSAVYLCASSLTDRGGETQYFGPGTRLLVL.

The chain recombines TRBV6-5 with TRBJ1-6; D remains unclear. Germline V lookup: CDR1 MNHEY, CDR2 SVGAGI. Between the trimmed V and J ends, which lost 2 bases and 8 bases, there was a span of 7 bases. CDR3 length: 13 residues. This chain's CDR3 is CASSYRTDSPLHF. CDR3 sequence (DNA): TGTGCCAGCAGTTACCGGACTGATTCACCCCTCCACTTT.

The rearrangement links TRBV6-6 to TRBJ1-5; D not resolved. CDR1 and CDR2 (germline): MNHNY, SVGAGI (reference sequence). The V and J ends lost 2 bases and 3 bases respectively, with 5 bases between them. This CDR3 has 13 residues. CDR3 loop: CASSYGINQPQHF. In DNA, the CDR3 is TGTGCCAGCAGTTACGGAATCAATCAGCCCCAGCATTTT.

The chain employs TRBV28 and TRBJ2-3; D is possibly TRBD1 (5 bases). Germline loops: CDR1 MDHEN, CDR2 SYDVKM. This CDR3 is built from 16 residues. V lost 1 base to trimming and J lost 2 bases, with 13 bases between them. CDR3 bases: TGTGCCAGCAGTTTATTCTTCCAGGGCCCCACAGATACGCAGTATTTT. Translated, it gives CASSLFFQGPTDTQYF.

This clone is a singleton in its sample. The V gene is TRBV18, the J gene TRBJ2-7; D is tentatively TRBD1 or TRBD2 (5 bases each). Germline CDR1 KGHSH, CDR2 LQKENI. The CDR3 runs 15 residues. V shed 5 bases and J shed 2 bases, with 16 bases lying between them. CDR3 in amino acids: CASSGSGTGTYEQYF. For the CDR3, the DNA is TGTGCCAGCTCAGGGTCCGGGACGGGGACCTACGAGCAGTACTTC.

J is TRBJ2-5 and V is TRBV4-2, with D perhaps matching TRBD1 (6 bases). Between the trimmed V and J ends, which lost 1 base and 5 bases, there was a span of 14 bases. Germline V CDR1 and CDR2: LGHNA, YNFKEQ. The CDR3 has 15 residues. The CDR3 region is CASSQGGQSLETQYF. In DNA, the CDR3 is TGTGCCAGCAGCCAAGGGGGGCAGTCTTTGGAGACCCAGTACTTC.

The rearrangement uses TRBV7-1 and TRBJ1-4; D is ambiguous. TRBV7-1 has ORF status, its function being uncertain. CDR3 length: 13 amino acids. V was trimmed by 7 bases and J by 8 bases, leaving 14 bases between them. CDR3 in DNA: TGTGCCAGCACCCACGGACCGACCGAAAAACTGTTTTTT. Residues: CASTHGPTEKLFF.

This clone came up once. This sequence joins TRBV4-1 and TRBJ2-4, with D unclear. CDR3 size: 16 residues. CDR1 is MGHRA, CDR2 YSYEKL, per germline. V lost 5 bases to trimming and J lost 0 bases, with 14 bases between them. As DNA, the CDR3 is TGCGCCAGCAGCATCCGGGCCGCCCTAGCCAAAAACATTCAGTACTTC. Its translation is CASSIRAALAKNIQYF.